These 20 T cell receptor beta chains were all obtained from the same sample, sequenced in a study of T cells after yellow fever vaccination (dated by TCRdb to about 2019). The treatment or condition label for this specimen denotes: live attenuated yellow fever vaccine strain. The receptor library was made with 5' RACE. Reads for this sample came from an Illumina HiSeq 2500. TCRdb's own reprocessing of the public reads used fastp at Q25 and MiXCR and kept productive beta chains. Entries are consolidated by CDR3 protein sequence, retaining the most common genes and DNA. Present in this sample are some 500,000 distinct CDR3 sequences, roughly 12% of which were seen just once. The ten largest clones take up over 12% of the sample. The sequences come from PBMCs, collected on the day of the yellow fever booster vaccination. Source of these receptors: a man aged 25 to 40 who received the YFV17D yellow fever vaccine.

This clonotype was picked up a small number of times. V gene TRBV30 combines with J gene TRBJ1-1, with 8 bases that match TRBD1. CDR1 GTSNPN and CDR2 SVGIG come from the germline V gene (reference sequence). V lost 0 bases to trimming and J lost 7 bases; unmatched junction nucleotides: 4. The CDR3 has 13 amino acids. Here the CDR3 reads CAWSVQGVSEAFF. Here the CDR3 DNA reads TGTGCCTGGAGTGTACAGGGGGTCAGTGAAGCTTTCTTT.

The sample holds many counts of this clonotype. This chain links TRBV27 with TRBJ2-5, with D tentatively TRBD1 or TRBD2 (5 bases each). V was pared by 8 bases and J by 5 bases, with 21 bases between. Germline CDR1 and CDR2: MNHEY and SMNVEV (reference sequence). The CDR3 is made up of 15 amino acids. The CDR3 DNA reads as TGTGCCAGCTCCCCCGGGACCACGGCCGTGGAGACCCAGTACTTC. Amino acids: CASSPGTTAVETQYF.

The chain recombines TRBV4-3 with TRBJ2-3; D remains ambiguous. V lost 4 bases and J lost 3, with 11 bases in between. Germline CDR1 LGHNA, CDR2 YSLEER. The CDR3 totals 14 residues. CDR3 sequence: CASSRAIVTDTQYF. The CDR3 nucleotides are TGCGCCAGCAGCCGGGCGATCGTAACAGATACGCAGTATTTT.

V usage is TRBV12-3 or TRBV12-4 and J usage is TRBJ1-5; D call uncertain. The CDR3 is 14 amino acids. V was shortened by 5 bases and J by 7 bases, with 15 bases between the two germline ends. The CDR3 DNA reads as TGTGCCAGCAGTAAGAGGGAGACGCGCCAGCCCCAGCATTTT. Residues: CASSKRETRQPQHF.

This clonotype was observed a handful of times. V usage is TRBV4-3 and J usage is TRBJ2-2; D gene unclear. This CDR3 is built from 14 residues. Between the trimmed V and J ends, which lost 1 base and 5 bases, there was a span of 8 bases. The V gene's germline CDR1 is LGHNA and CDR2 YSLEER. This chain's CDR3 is CASSQVSPTGELFF. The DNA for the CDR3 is TGCGCCAGCAGCCAAGTTTCACCAACCGGGGAGCTGTTTTTT.

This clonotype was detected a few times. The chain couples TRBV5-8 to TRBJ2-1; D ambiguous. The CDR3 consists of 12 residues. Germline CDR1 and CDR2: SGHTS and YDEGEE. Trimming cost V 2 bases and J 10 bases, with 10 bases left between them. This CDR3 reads CASSFAQHEQFF. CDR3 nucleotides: TGTGCCAGCAGCTTTGCCCAGCACGAGCAGTTCTTC.

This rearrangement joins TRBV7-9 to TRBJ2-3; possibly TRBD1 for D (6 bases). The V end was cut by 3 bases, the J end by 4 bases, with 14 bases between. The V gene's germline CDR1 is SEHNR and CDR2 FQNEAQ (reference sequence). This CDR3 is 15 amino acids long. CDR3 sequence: CASSFGQGLADTQYF. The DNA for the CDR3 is TGTGCCAGCAGCTTTGGCCAGGGGTTAGCAGATACGCAGTATTTT.

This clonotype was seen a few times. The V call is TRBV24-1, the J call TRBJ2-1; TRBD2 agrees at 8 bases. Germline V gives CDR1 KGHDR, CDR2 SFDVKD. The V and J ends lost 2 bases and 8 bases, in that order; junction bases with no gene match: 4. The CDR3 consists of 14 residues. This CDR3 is CATSDSSGSDEQFF. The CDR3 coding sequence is TGTGCCACCAGTGATTCAAGCGGGAGCGATGAGCAGTTCTTC.

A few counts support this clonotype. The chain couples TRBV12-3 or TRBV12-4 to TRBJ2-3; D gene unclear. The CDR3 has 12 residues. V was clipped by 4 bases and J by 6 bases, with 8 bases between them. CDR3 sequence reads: CASSSPPDTQYF. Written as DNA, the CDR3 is TGTGCCAGCAGTTCCCCCCCCGATACGCAGTATTTT.

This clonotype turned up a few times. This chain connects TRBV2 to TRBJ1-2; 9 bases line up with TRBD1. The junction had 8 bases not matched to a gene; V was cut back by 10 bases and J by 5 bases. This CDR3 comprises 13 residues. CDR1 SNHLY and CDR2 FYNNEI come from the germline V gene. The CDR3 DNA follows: TGTGCCATCGCCCCGGGACAGGGTTATGGCTACACCTTC. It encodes CAIAPGQGYGYTF.

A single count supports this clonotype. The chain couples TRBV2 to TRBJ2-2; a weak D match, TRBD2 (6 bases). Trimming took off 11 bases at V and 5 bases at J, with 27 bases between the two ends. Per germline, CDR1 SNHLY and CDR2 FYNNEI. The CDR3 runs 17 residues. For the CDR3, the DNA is TGTGCCTTCAGTTTGGGGGGAGCTGAGTTGAGAACCGGGGAGCTGTTTTTT. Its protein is CAFSLGGAELRTGELFF.

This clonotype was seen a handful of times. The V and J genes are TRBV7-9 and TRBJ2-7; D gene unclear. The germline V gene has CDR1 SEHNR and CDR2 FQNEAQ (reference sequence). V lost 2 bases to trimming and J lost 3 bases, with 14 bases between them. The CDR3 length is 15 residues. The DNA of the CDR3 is TGTGCCAGCAGCTTACGGACCGGATTACGCTACGAGCAGTACTTC. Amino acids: CASSLRTGLRYEQYF.

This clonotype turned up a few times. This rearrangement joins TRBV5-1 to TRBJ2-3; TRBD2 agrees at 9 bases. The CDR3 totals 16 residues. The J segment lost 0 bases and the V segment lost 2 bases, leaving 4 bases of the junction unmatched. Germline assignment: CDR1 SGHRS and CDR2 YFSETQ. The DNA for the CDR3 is TGCGCCAGCAGCTTTAGGACTAGCGAGAGCACAGATACGCAGTATTTT. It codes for CASSFRTSESTDTQYF.

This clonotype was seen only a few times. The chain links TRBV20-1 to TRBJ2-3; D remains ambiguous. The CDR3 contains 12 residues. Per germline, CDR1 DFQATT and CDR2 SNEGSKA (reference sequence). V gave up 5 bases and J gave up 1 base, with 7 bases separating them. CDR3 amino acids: CSALTRTDTQYF. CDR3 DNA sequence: TGCAGTGCTTTGACTCGCACAGATACGCAGTATTTT.

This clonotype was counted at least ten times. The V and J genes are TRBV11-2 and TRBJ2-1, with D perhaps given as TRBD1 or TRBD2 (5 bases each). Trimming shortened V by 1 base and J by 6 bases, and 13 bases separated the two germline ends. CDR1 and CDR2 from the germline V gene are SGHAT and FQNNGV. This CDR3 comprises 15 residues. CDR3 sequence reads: CASSLGAGARNEQFF. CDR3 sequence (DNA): TGTGCCAGCAGCTTAGGGGCCGGGGCCCGCAATGAGCAGTTCTTC.

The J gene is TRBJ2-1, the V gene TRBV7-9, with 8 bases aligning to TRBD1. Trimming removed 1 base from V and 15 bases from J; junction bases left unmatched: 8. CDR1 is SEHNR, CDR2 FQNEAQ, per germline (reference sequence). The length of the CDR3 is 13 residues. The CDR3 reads CASSLERTGLVFF. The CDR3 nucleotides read TGTGCCAGCAGCTTAGAGAGGACAGGGTTGGTGTTCTTC.

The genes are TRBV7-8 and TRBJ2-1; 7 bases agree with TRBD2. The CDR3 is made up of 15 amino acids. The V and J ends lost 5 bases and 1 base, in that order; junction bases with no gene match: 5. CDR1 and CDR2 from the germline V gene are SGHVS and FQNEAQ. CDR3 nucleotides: TGTGCCAGCAGCCCTTGGACTAGTTCCTACAATGAGCAGTTCTTC. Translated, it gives CASSPWTSSYNEQFF. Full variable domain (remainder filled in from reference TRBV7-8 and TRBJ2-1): GAGVSQSPRYKVAKRGQDVALRCDPISGHVSLFWYQQALGQGPEFLTYFQNEAQLDKSGLPSDRFFAERPEGSVSTLKIQRTQQEDSAVYLCASSPWTSSYNEQFFGPGTRLTVL.

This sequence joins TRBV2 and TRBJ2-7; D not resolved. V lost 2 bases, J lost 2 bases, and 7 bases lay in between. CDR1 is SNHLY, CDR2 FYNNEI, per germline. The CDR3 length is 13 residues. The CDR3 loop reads CASSEHTPYEQYF. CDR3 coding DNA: TGTGCCAGCAGTGAACACACCCCCTACGAGCAGTACTTC.

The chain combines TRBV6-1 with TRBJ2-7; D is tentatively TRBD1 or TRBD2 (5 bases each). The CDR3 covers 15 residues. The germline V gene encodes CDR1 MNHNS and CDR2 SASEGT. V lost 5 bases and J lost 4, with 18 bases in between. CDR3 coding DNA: TGTGCCAGCAGTACCCGGGACCTCCATAATTACGAGCAGTACTTC. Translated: CASSTRDLHNYEQYF.

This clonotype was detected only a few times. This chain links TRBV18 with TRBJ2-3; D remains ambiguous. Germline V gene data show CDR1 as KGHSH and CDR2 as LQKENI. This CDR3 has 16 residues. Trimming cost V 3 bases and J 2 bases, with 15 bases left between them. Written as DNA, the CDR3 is TGTGCCAGCTCACCCCCGCTAGGCCCCTACACAGATACGCAGTATTTT. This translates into CASSPPLGPYTDTQYF.